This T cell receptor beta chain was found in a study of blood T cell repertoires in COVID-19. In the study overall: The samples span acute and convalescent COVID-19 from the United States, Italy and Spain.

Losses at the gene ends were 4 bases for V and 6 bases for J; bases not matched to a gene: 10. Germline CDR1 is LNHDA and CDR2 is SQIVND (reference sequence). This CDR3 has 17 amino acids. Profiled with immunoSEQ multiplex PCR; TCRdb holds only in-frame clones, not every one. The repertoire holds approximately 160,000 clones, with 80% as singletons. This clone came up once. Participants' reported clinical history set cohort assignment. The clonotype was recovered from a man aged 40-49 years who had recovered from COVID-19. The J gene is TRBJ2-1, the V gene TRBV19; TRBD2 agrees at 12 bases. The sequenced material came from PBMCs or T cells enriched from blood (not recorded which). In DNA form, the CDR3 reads TGTGCCAGTAGTACCCGACTAGCGGGGGCAAGGGGCAATGAGCAGTTCTTC. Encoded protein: CASSTRLAGARGNEQFF. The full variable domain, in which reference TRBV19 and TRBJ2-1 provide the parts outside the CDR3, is DGGITQSPKYLFRKEGQNVTLSCEQNLNHDAMYWYRQDPGQGLRLIYYSQIVNDFQKGDIAEGYSVSREKKESFPLTVTSAQKNPTAFYLCASSTRLAGARGNEQFFGPGTRLTVL.